The sequence of this T cell receptor (beta chain) was determined in a study of identical twins. Deletions cut 4 bases from V and 0 bases from J, with 9 bases between. Germline V gives CDR1 LGHDT, CDR2 YNNKEL (reference sequence). The CDR3 has 14 residues. TCRdb fed the 5' RACE reads into MiXCR, producing one record per CDR3 protein. The sample lists hundreds of thousands of distinct CDR3 sequences; 9% to 15% were seen once. These records were also assigned to another study, of yellow fever vaccine responses in identical twins.

J is TRBJ1-1 and V is TRBV3-1; a weak D match, TRBD1 (5 bases). Sequences were obtained from PBMCs. The receptor was derived from a woman under 30 in good health. The CDR3: CASSRLTVNTEAFF. CDR3 bases: TGTGCCAGCAGCCGCCTGACAGTGAACACTGAAGCTTTCTTT.